The sequence of this TCR beta chain was determined in a study of cytomegalovirus exposure and HLA in healthy donors. Findings and caveats of the study: Being productive about 90% or about 30% of the time was typical of most TCR beta V segments in an earlier analysis. Accurate HLA-A and HLA-B prediction from TCR beta sequences was reported for most subjects. The authors enumerated around 150 TCR beta chains as linked to cytomegalovirus. A missense DCLRE1C variant was associated with V- and J-gene trimming of TCR beta chains in a later analysis, and an independent cohort replicated the association.

Amplification used 60 Vbeta primers and 13 Jbeta primers. Measured with immunoSEQ multiplex PCR; TCRdb has only the in-frame clones, and not every one. This table has 120,000 to 150,000 clones, around 77% appearing once. A note on this clone: Its antigen is not identified.

Losses at the gene ends were 2 bases for V and 5 bases for J; bases not matched to a gene: 7. The germline V gene encodes CDR1 SGDLS and CDR2 YYNGEE. The CDR3 is made up of 16 amino acids. The sample comprised PBMCs. The clonotype was recovered from a young man in good health and CMV-seronegative. The chain joins TRBV9 to TRBJ2-3; 11 bases are shared with TRBD2. The DNA of the CDR3 is TGTGCCAGCAGCGTGATAGCGGGAGGGCCGGGAGATACGCAGTATTTT. This encodes CASSVIAGGPGDTQYF.